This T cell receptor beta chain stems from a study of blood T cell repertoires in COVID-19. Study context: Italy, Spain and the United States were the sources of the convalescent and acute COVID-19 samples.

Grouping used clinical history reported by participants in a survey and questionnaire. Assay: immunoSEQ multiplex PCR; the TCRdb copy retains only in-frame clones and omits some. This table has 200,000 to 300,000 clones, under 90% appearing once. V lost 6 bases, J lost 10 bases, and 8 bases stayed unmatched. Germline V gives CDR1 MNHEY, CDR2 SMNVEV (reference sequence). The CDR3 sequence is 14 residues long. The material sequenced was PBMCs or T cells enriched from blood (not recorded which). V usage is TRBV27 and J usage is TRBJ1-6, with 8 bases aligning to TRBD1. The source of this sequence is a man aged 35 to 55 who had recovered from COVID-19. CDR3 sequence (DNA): TGTGCCAGCAGCTTAGACAGGGGCCGCTCACCCCTCCACTTT. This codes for CASSLDRGRSPLHF.